The 6 T cell receptor beta chains given below trace back to one sample, sequenced in a study of T cell repertoires in cytomegalovirus infection (dated by TCRdb to the late 2010s). The run used an Illumina HiSeq 1500. The public reads were run again by TCRdb, first through fastp at Q25 and then through MiXCR, and only productive beta chains were kept. Each CDR3 protein appears once, grouped with its most common genes and DNA. The sample includes 650,000 to 900,000 distinct CDR3 sequences, with 30% to 35% observed a single time. The top ten hold about an eighth of the sample. The sample's treatment or condition label, decoded: in vitro stimulation with specific CMV peptide epitopes to enrich CMV-specific T cells. These TCRs are of unknown antigen specificity. The sample consisted of cultured CD8+ T cells from PBMCs, taken from culture after CMV antigen stimulation. Receptors were obtained from a human donor in good health (CMV status not recorded). Some clones in this sample may be carry-over from other donors' samples.

This clonotype was observed a handful of times. The chain couples TRBV12-3 or TRBV12-4 to TRBJ1-3; unclear D gene. This CDR3 has 16 amino acids. The V end was cut by 0 bases, the J end by 0 bases, with 9 bases between. The CDR3 sequence: CASSLADGNSGNTIYF. The DNA of the CDR3 is TGTGCCAGCAGTTTAGCGGACGGAAACTCTGGAAACACCATATATTTT.

The rearrangement links TRBV28 to TRBJ2-1, with D perhaps matching TRBD1 (5 bases). Per the germline V gene, CDR1 is MDHEN and CDR2 is SYDVKM. CDR3 length: 15 residues. Deletions cut 7 bases from V and 6 bases from J, with 19 bases between. As DNA, the CDR3 is TGTGCCAGCACCTCCTCTCCCATGGGGCGCAATGAGCAGTTCTTC. It is translated as CASTSSPMGRNEQFF. The entire variable domain, with the rest obtained from reference TRBV28 and TRBJ2-1, is as follows: DVKVTQSSRYLVKRTGEKVFLECVQDMDHENMFWYRQDPGLGLRLIYFSYDVKMKEKGDIPEGYSVSREKKERFSLILESASTNQTSMYLCASTSSPMGRNEQFFGPGTRLTVL.

The chain employs TRBV2 and TRBJ1-1; D remains ambiguous. This CDR3 contains 11 residues. Germline-derived CDR1 and CDR2 are SNHLY and FYNNEI. V shed 6 bases and J shed 11 bases, with 13 bases lying between them. CDR3 region: CASRGREGAFF. The CDR3 DNA reads TGTGCCAGCAGAGGACGGGAAGGCGCTTTCTTT.

The chain carries TRBV14 and TRBJ2-7; 8 bases align to TRBD1. The V and J ends lost 4 bases and 0 bases, in that order; junction bases with no gene match: 11. CDR1 and CDR2 (germline): SGHDN, FVKESK. The CDR3 runs 17 residues. The CDR3 nucleotides read TGTGCCAGCAGCCTCTTTGGACAGGGTAGACGCTCCTACGAGCAGTACTTC. This sequence encodes CASSLFGQGRRSYEQYF. Filled out from reference TRBV14 and TRBJ2-7, the complete variable domain reads EAGVTQFPSHSVIEKGQTVTLRCDPISGHDNLYWYRRVMGKEIKFLLHFVKESKQDESGMPNNRFLAERTGGTYSTLKVQPAELEDSGVYFCASSLFGQGRRSYEQYFGPGTRLTVT.

This clonotype was detected a few times. The J gene is TRBJ1-1, the V gene TRBV27; D is unclear. CDR1 and CDR2 (germline): MNHEY, SMNVEV (reference sequence). CDR3 length equals 14 residues. V lost 6 bases and J 4 bases, leaving 15 bases between the germline ends. The CDR3 reads CASSLSAGSTEAFF. Written as DNA, the CDR3 is TGTGCCAGCAGCCTCTCTGCTGGTAGCACTGAAGCTTTCTTT.

This CDR3 is CAISEPIGVGADTQYF. CDR3 DNA sequence: TGTGCCATCAGTGAGCCGATCGGGGTAGGGGCAGATACGCAGTATTTT. The chain combines TRBV10-3 with TRBJ2-3; the D gene could be TRBD1 or TRBD2 (5 bases each). The CDR3 extends over 16 amino acids. V dropped 2 bases and J dropped 4 bases, with 16 bases sitting between them. The germline V gene has CDR1 ENHRY and CDR2 SYGVKD.